This T cell receptor (beta chain) derives from a study of OX40 agonist ivuxolimab in advanced cancers. Here immunoSEQ multiplex PCR was the method, and the copy in TCRdb shows in-frame clones only, minus some. This sample has about 96,000 clones, with around 91% found just once. This TCR was sampled from an adult with an advanced solid tumor such as melanoma, head and neck, liver or kidney cancer. Sequenced material: CD4+ or CD8+ T cells sorted from blood, taken in a trial of the OX40 agonist ivuxolimab.

The CDR3 coding sequence is TGCGCCAGCACCACGGGGGGCATCGCTAACTATGGCTACACCTTC. It is translated as CASTTGGIANYGYTF. V gene TRBV5-1 combines with J gene TRBJ1-2, with D possibly being TRBD1 (6 bases). Germline V gene data show CDR1 as SGHRS and CDR2 as YFSETQ. The germline V and J ends were trimmed by 6 bases and 0 bases, with 15 bases remaining between them. The length of the CDR3 is 15 residues.